This T cell receptor beta chain emerged from a study of T cells after yellow fever vaccination. Overall study: Those fractions that held only low numbers of cells were prepared using the SMART-Seq v4 Ultra Low Input RNA kit.

General study results and limits: Among all clonotypes, a small share was observed in both CD4 and CD8 compartments.

At least ten counts were recorded for this clonotype. The target antigen is unknown. Trimming removed 2 bases from V and 10 bases from J, with 15 bases in between. CDR1 LGHDT and CDR2 YNNKEL come from the germline V gene (reference sequence). There are 15 residues in the CDR3. TCRdb ran MiXCR on the 5' RACE reads and lists one entry per CDR3 protein. Of some 100,000 distinct CDR3 sequences detected, about 7% appear once; the ten largest clones hold roughly 2.8%. The chain has TRBV3-1 and TRBJ1-6; D is undetermined. The sequences come from CD4+ T cells sorted from PBMCs, collected roughly 46 days after the first yellow fever vaccination. The sequence derives from a man aged 18 to 30 who received the YFV17D yellow fever vaccine. The CDR3 region has the DNA TGTGCCAGCAGCCAAAACGAAGGAGGAGGCTCACCCCTCCACTTT. Protein: CASSQNEGGGSPLHF.